This record looks at one TCR beta chain sequence and its context. The antigen it recognizes is unknown. Base qualities are not recorded, but no much larger clone differs from it by a single base. Other DNA sequences in this sample translate to the same CDR3. At one collaborating source in Seattle, patients were enrolled during active infection and were followed longitudinally through the course of disease. Whole blood was collected in K2EDTA tubes by collaborating institutions according to the institutions' own protocols. Collaborator samples were shipped for TCRbeta analysis as frozen whole blood, isolated PBMCs, or DNA extracted from either sample type. V ends up 3 bases short and J 2 bases short, with an unmatched junction base count of 5. The CDR1 and CDR2 encoded by the germline V gene are MGHRA and YSYEKL. The CDR3 contains 16 residues, cysteine and phenylalanine counted. This entry keeps only the CDR3 DNA: 48 bases, framed from base 1.

The entry originates in a study of blood T cell repertoires in COVID-19 (dated by TCRdb to between 2020 and 2021). Regarding the complete study: Collaborator samples came from the United States, Italy and Spain and covered acute and convalescent phases of COVID-19. The repertoires were made available in a free public database intended to serve as a resource for research on the immune response to SARS-CoV-2. A de-identified subject ID, COVID-19 status, age in years and sex were almost always included in the sample metadata. Where available, HLA class I and class II types were obtained from metadata supplied by the sample provider rather than from assay-based typing. The samples were drawn from two sources: the first 160 participants of the ongoing ImmuneRACE study, and about 1,300 subjects contributed by 6 global collaborators. The material from the prospective study consisted of cDNA or gDNA derived from T cells, B-cell-depleted T cells, or PBMCs. Deeply sampled blood TCRbeta repertoires from subjects exposed to, actively infected with, or recovered from COVID-19 were included in the dataset.

TCRbeta CDR3 regions were amplified from genomic DNA by means of the immunoSEQ Assay, a bias-controlled multiplex PCR. Regarding the original processing steps: The number of nucleated cells in each sample was estimated by amplification of reference gene primers within the assay. To quantify the absolute abundance of each unique TCRbeta CDR3 rearrangement, sequence reads were collapsed and filtered. For each sample, productive Simpson clonality was calculated as the square root of Simpson's diversity index across productive rearrangements. TCRdb took over this immuneACCESS table, retaining in-frame rearrangements with V and J assigned. Such tables are incomplete; in checked studies, under half of the missing clones stem from an unresolved V gene, and the remainder is unexplained. Clonal size and the V and J genes are those of that table, whereas D and trimming came from the DNA. The sample data list more than 200,000 clones, and roughly 86% of these were observed just once. The top ten clones comprise roughly 5.6% of the sample.

The paper's findings and limits, for the study overall: How much clinical and demographic metadata was included differed by source and by participant, and the metadata was provided uncurated.

The V and J genes are TRBV4-1 and TRBJ2-5, with 11 bases aligning to TRBD1. This TCR derives from a woman in her sixties or seventies with COVID-19, enrolled during active disease. The material sequenced was peripheral blood. The DNA sequence is as follows: TGCGCCAGCAGCCAGGACCGGGACAGGGGGCAAGAGACCCAGTACTTC. It specifies CASSQDRDRGQETQYF.